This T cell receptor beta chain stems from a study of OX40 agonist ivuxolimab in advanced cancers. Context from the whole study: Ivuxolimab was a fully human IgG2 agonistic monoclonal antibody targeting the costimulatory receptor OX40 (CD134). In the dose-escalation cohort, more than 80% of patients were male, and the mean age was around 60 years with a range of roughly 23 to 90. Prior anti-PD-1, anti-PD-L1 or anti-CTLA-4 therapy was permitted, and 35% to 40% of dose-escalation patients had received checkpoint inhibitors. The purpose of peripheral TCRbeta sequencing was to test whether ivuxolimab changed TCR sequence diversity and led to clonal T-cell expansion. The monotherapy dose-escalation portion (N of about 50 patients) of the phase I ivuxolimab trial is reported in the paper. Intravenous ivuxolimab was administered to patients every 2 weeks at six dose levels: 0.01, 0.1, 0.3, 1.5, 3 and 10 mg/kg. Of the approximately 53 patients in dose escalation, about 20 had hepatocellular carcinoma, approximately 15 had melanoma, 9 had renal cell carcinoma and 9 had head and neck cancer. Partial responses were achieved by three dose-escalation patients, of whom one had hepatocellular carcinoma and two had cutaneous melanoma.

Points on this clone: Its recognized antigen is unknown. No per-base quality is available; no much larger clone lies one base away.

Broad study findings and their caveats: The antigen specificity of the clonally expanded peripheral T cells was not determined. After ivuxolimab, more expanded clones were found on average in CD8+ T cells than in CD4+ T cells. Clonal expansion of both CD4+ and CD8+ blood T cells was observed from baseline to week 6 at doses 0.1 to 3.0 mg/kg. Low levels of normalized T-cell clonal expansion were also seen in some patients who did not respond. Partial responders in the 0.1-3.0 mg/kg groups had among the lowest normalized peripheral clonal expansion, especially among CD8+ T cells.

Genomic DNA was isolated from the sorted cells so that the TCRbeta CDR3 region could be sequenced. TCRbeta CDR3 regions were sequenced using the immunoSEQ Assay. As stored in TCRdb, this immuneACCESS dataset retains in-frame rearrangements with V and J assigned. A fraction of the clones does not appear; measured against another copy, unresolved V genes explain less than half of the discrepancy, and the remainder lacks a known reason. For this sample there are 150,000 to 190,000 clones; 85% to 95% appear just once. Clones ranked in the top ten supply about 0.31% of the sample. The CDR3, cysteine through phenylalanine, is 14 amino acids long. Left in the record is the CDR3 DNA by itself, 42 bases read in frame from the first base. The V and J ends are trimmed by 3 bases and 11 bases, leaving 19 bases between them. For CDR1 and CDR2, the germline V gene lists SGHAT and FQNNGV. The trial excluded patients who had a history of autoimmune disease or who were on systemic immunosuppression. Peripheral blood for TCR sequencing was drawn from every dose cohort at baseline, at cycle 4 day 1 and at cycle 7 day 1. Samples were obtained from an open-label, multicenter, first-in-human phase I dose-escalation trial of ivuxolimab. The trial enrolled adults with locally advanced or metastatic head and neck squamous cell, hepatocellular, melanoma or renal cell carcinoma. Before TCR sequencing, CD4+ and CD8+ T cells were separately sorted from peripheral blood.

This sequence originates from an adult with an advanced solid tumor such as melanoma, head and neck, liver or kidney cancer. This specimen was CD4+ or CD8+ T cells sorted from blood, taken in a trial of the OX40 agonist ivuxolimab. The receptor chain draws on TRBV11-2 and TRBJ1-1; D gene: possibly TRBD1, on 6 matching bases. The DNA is TGTGCCAGCAGCTTCCGAGGGGGGACCCCGTGGGCTTTCTTT. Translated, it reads CASSFRGGTPWAFF.